This T cell receptor beta chain was found in a study of technical replicates of blood from several donors. The V segment lost 4 bases and the J segment 7 bases; nucleotides outside the gene matches: 16. CDR1 LNHNV and CDR2 YYDKDF come from the germline V gene (reference sequence). The CDR3 is 18 residues long. Sequencing was performed with immunoSEQ multiplex PCR; in TCRdb, only in-frame clones are kept and a portion is missing. Among under 85,000 clones, just under 95% were seen once, and the ten largest hold approximately 0.4%. This sequence was found in a human donor in good health. The sequenced sample was T cells isolated from PBMCs. This chain connects TRBV15 to TRBJ2-1, with 10 bases lining up with TRBD2. The DNA for the CDR3 is TGTGCCACCAGCACGAGAACTTCGCTAGCGGGAGAACCTAATGAGCAGTTCTTC. Translating it yields CATSTRTSLAGEPNEQFF.